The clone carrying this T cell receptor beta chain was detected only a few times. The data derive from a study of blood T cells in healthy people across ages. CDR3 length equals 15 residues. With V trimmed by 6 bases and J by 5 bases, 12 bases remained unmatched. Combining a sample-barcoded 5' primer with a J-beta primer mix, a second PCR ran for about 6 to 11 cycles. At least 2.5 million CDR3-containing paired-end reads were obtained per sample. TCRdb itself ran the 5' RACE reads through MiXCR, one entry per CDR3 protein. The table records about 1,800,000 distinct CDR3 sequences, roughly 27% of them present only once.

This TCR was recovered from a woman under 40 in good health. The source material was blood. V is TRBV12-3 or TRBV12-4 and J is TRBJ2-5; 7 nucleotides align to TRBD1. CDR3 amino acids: CASSQTGAVGETQYF. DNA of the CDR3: TGTGCCAGCAGCCAAACAGGGGCGGTCGGGGAGACCCAGTACTTC.